This T cell receptor (beta chain) was retrieved from a study of tumor-infiltrating lymphocytes in primary liver carcinoma. Regarding the study as a whole: A significantly higher top-250-clone fraction was found in tumors than in blood (p = 0.039).

The authors made TCR beta cDNA from around 500 ng total RNA with a constant-region primer. For TCR beta, libraries were produced by three nested multiplex PCR rounds using slightly modified ARM-PCR. It was with TRBV1-TRBV30 forward primers and a C-beta reverse primer that the first two PCR rounds were run, at roughly 11 cycles each. MiXCR, applied by TCRdb to the multiplex PCR reads, yields one record per CDR3 protein. Of about 130,000 distinct CDR3 sequences in the sample, 60% to 80% were seen once. The CDR3 runs to 16 residues. Germline CDR1 is SGHAT and CDR2 is FQNNGV. Note on this clonotype: Its target is unknown. The junction and the germline gene differ at one end; a read error may be behind it.

From around 18-30 mg of unsorted bulk tissue, DNA and RNA were co-extracted together. The sequenced sample was liver tumor tissue from sampling region 3. Regarding subset: tumor region T3, left-lateral pole. The rearrangement joins TRBV11-2 to TRBJ2-2; perhaps TRBD2 as D (5 bases). This TCR came from a woman aged 60-75 years with primary liver carcinoma and hepatitis B virus infection. This CDR3 is CASGLYVGEKPGELFF. The DNA for the CDR3 is TGTGCCAGCGGCTTATACGTGGGAGAAAAACCCGGGGAACTGTTTTTT. Combining the CDR3 with reference TRBV11-2 and TRBJ2-2 gives the whole variable domain EAGVAQSPRYKIIEKRQSVAFWCNPISGHATLYWYQQILGQGPKLLIQFQNNGVVDDSQLPKDRFSAERLKGVDSTLKIQPAKLEDSAVYLCASGLYVGEKPGELFFGEGSRLTVL.